Following are 5 T cell receptor beta chains from one sample sequenced in a study of T cell repertoires in cytomegalovirus infection. Using its own MiXCR run on the reads, TCRdb lists one record per CDR3 protein. The data show a few hundred thousand distinct CDR3 sequences, around 20% seen once. Antigens of these TCRs are unknown. Source: cultured PBMCs, taken from culture after CMV antigen stimulation. These TCRs come from a human donor in good health (CMV status not recorded). Some clones in this sample may be carry-over from other donors' samples.

The table lists this clonotype with many counts. The chain combines TRBV28 with TRBJ1-1; 10 positions agree with TRBD1. The CDR3 totals 16 residues. CDR1 and CDR2 (germline): MDHEN, SYDVKM. V gave up 4 bases and J gave up 10 bases; unmatched junction bases: 15. The CDR3 is CASSSNRDRGGRGAFF. CDR3 DNA: TGTGCCAGCAGTTCCAACCGGGACAGGGGCGGGAGGGGAGCTTTCTTT.

The CDR3 DNA reads as TGTGCCAGCAGCTCTTTAGGGAGACAGAACACTGAAGCTTTCTTT. The encoded protein is CASSSLGRQNTEAFF. The J gene is TRBJ1-1, the V gene TRBV5-4, with no clear D. The germline V and J ends were trimmed by 3 bases and 1 base, with 13 bases remaining between them. This CDR3 is 15 amino acids long. Germline CDR1 and CDR2: SGHNT and YYREEE (reference sequence).

The J gene is TRBJ2-5, the V gene TRBV28; 7 bases map to TRBD2. The CDR3 has 16 residues. Unmatched junction bases numbered 8, after V lost 3 bases and J lost 1 base. Germline V CDR1 and CDR2: MDHEN, SYDVKM. CDR3 bases: TGTGCCAGCAGTTTCTCCCTAGCGGCTACCCAAGAGACCCAGTACTTC. Translating gives CASSFSLAATQETQYF.

This clonotype was found a few times. V gene TRBV30 combines with J gene TRBJ1-2; D call uncertain. Trimming took 4 bases from V and 2 from J, leaving 14 bases between them. Germline CDR1 and CDR2: GTSNPN and SVGIG (reference sequence). This CDR3 is 14 amino acids long. As DNA, the CDR3 is TGTGCCTGGACGCCGGACGGACTCAACTATGGCTACACCTTC. Translation: CAWTPDGLNYGYTF.

The DNA for the CDR3 is TGTGCCAGCAGCCAAGAGGGGGGCTGGGGATTAGAGACCCAGTACTTC. This encodes CASSQEGGWGLETQYF. This chain connects TRBV4-2 to TRBJ2-5; D might be TRBD1 or TRBD2, each matching 6 bases. The CDR3 consists of 16 residues. CDR1 is LGHNA and CDR2 is YNFKEQ in the germline V gene. V lost 0 bases, J lost 4 bases, and 15 bases lay in between.